These 5 T cell receptor beta chains were sequenced from one sample in a study of human thymus T cells. TCRdb's table, derived via immunoSEQ multiplex PCR, lists solely in-frame clones and lacks some. This table has about 60,000 clones, 94% appearing once. Sequenced sample: blood. Receptors were obtained from a boy less than two years old with a congenital heart defect but otherwise immunologically healthy.

This chain joins TRBV5-5 and TRBJ2-3; TRBD1 might be the D (5 bases). V lost 1 base and J lost 3, with 9 bases in between. Germline V lookup: CDR1 SGHKS, CDR2 YYEKEE (reference sequence). CDR3 length: 14 amino acids. CDR3 protein: CASSLPGLTDTQYF. CDR3 bases: TGTGCCAGCAGCTTGCCAGGGCTGACAGATACGCAGTATTTT. The variable domain in full, completed from reference TRBV5-5 and TRBJ2-3, reads DAGVTQSPTHLIKTRGQQVTLRCSPISGHKSVSWYQQVLGQGPQFIFQYYEKEERGRGNFPDRFSARQFPNYSSELNVNALLLGDSALYLCASSLPGLTDTQYFGPGTRLTVL.

The CDR3 is CASSLGPGEQFF. The CDR3 bases are TGTGCCAGCAGCCTCGGACCGGGTGAGCAGTTCTTC. This chain connects TRBV6-5 to TRBJ2-1; D unresolved. The CDR3 runs 12 residues. Germline V gene lookup returns CDR1 MNHEY and CDR2 SVGAGI. Trimming cost V 6 bases and J 9 bases, with 12 bases left between them.

The rearrangement joins TRBV30 to TRBJ2-5, with D unresolved. Per germline, CDR1 GTSNPN and CDR2 SVGIG (reference sequence). The CDR3 length is 14 residues. V was cut by 3 bases and J by 7 bases, with 18 bases left in between. In DNA, the CDR3 is TGTGCCTGGAGCTCTGGCCCCGGAACGGGGACCCAGTACTTC. Translating it yields CAWSSGPGTGTQYF.

The CDR3 bases are TGCGCCAGCAGCTTAGCAGGGGGACATACCTACGAGCAGTACTTC. It is translated as CASSLAGGHTYEQYF. V and J are TRBV5-1 and TRBJ2-7; 7 nucleotides align to TRBD1. CDR3 length: 15 amino acids. Germline V gives CDR1 SGHRS, CDR2 YFSETQ. The V and J ends lost 2 bases and 2 bases, in that order; junction bases with no gene match: 7. The complete variable domain, with remaining parts taken from reference TRBV5-1 and TRBJ2-7, reads KAGVTQTPRYLIKTRGQQVTLSCSPISGHRSVSWYQQTPGQGLQFLFEYFSETQRNKGNFPGRFSGRQFSNSRSEMNVSTLELGDSALYLCASSLAGGHTYEQYFGPGTRLTVT.

The V gene is TRBV29-1, the J gene TRBJ2-3; TRBD2 aligns across 9 bases. The junction had 8 bases not matched to a gene; V was cut back by 7 bases and J by 0 bases. Germline V gene data show CDR1 as SQVTM and CDR2 as ANQGSEA. The CDR3 loop spans 15 amino acids. The CDR3 protein is CSGTASGRSTDTQYF. The CDR3 nucleotides read TGCAGCGGGACAGCAAGCGGGAGGAGCACAGATACGCAGTATTTT.